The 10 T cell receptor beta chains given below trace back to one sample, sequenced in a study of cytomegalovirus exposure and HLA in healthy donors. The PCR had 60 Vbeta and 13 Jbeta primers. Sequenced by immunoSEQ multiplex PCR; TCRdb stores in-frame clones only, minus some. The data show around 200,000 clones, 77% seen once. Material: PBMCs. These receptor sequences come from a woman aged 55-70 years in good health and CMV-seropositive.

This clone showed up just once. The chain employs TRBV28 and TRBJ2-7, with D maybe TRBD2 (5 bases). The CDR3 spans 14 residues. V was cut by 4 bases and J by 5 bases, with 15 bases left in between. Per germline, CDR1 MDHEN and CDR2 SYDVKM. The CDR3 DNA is TGTGCCAGCAGTTCGACTACCCCCCTGAACGAGCAGTACTTC. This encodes CASSSTTPLNEQYF.

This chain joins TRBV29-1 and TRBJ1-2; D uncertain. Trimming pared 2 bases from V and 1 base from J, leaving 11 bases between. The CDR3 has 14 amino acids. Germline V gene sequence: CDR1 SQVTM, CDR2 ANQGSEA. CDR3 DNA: TGCAGCGTTGAAATGGTAGTCGGTAACTATGGCTACACCTTC. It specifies CSVEMVVGNYGYTF.

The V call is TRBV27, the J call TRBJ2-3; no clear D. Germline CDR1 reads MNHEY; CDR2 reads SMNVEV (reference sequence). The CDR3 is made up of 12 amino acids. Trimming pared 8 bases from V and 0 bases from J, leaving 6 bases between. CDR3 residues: CASWASTDTQYF. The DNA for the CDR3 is TGTGCCAGCTGGGCTAGCACAGATACGCAGTATTTT.

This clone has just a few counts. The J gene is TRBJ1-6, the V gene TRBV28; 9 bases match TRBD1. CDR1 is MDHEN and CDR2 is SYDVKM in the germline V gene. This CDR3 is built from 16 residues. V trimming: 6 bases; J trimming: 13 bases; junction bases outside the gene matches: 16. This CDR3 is CASSFLGTGNFTPLHF. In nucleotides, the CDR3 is TGTGCCAGCAGCTTTCTTGGGACAGGGAATTTTACCCCCCTCCACTTT.

This CDR3 reads CASSPGQGNNSPLHF. DNA for the CDR3: TGTGCCAGCAGCCCGGGACAGGGGAATAATTCACCCCTCCACTTT. The V and J genes are TRBV7-9 and TRBJ1-6, with 10 bases aligning to TRBD1. V was pared by 5 bases and J by 5 bases, with 3 bases of the junction left unmatched. In germline, CDR1 is SEHNR, CDR2 FQNEAQ (reference sequence). This CDR3 is built from 15 residues.

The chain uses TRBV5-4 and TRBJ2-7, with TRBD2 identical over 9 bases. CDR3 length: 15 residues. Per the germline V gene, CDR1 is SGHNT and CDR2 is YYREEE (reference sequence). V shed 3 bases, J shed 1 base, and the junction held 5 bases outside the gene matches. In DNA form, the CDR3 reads TGTGCCAGCAGCTCGCGGACTAGCGAGTCCTACGAGCAGTACTTC. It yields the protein CASSSRTSESYEQYF.

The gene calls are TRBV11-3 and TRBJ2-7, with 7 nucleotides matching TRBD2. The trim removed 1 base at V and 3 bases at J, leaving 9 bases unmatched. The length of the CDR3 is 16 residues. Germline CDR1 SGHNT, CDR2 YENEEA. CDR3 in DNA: TGTGCCAGCAGCTTAGGCGGGCGGGAGTATGGCTACGAGCAGTACTTC. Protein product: CASSLGGREYGYEQYF.

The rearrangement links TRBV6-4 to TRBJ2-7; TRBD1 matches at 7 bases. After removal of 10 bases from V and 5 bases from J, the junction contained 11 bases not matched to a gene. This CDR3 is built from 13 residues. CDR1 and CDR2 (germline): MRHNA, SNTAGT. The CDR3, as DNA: TGTGCCACCTCCCGGGACAGAGGCGACGAGCAGTACTTC. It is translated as CATSRDRGDEQYF.

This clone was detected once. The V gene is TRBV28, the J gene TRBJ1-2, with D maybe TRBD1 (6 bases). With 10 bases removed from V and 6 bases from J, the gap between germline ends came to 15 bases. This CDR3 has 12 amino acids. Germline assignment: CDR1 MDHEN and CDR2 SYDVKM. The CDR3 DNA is TGTGCCACCACAGGGTCCCTCGATGGCTACACCTTC. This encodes CATTGSLDGYTF.

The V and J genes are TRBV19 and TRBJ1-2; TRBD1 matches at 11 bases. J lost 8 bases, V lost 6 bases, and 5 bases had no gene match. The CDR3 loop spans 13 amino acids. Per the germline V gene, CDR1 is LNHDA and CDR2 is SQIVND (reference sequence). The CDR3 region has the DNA TGTGCCAGTAGGCCGGGACAGGGGGGAGGCTACACCTTC. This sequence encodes CASRPGQGGGYTF.